Detailed here is one T cell receptor beta chain. This table comes from immunoSEQ multiplex PCR, and its TCRdb copy is limited to in-frame clones, with some not included. The sample lists about 400,000 clones, about 87% seen once, with 1.5% to 2.5% in the top ten. This entry is derived from a study of blood T cell repertoires in COVID-19. Study-wide context: For recovered donors of Cohort 3, there were two negative PCRs, clearance, or symptom resolution. Samples came from the United States, Italy and Spain, spanning acute and convalescent COVID-19.

The V and J ends lost 7 bases and 4 bases, in that order; junction bases with no gene match: 9. The germline CDR1 and CDR2 sequences are SQVTM and ANQGSEA. The CDR3 totals 14 residues. The chain joins TRBV29-1 to TRBJ1-4; 7 positions match TRBD1. The sequenced sample was PBMCs or T cells enriched from blood (not recorded which). The sequence derives from a man between 40 and 49 years old in a cohort exposed to, infected with or recovered from COVID-19 (not recorded which). The CDR3 DNA follows: TGCAGCGGGGGGGACAGTAGCTTTAATGAAAAACTGTTTTTT. Translating gives CSGGDSSFNEKLFF.